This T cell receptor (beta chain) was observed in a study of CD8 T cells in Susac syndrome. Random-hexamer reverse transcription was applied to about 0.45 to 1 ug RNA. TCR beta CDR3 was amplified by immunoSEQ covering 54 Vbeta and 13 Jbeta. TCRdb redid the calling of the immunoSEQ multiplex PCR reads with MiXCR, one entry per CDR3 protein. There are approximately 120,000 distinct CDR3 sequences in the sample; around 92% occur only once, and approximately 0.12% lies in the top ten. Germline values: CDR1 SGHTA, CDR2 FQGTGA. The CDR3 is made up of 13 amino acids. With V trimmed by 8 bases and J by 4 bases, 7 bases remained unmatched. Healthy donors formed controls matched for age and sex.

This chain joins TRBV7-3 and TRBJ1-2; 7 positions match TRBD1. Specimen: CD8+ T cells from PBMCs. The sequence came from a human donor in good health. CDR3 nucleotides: TGTGCCAGCGGCTCCAGGGGGGGCTATGGCTACACCTTC. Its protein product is CASGSRGGYGYTF.